The rows below give T cell receptor beta chains drawn from one sample of a study of patients and donors after allogeneic stem cell transplantation. TCRdb independently ran MiXCR on the RT-PCR reads; one entry per CDR3 protein. Here the sample spans some 150,000 distinct CDR3 sequences, about 36% being singletons. Material: blood, either unsorted or a sorted T cell fraction (not recorded which). The receptors were sampled from a human donor who was either an allogeneic HSCT recipient or a stem cell or donor lymphocyte infusion donor (not recorded which). It is not recorded whose cells these are; they may come from a transplant donor. Both conserved end residues are trimmed from each CDR3. The order of the fields is J gene, V gene, CDR3 protein.

TRBJ1-1 TRBV9 ASSAHRVNTEAF
TRBJ2-3 TRBV20-1 SASPGLGAQY
TRBJ1-2 TRBV20-1 SARGQGNYGYT
TRBJ1-1 TRBV20-1 SARDGNQPNTEAF
TRBJ2-3 TRBV28 ASSFYWDLQY
TRBJ1-5 TRBV29-1 SVGTEQPQH
TRBJ1-5 TRBV6-5 ASSYSRGQPQH
TRBJ1-1 TRBV5-1 ASSLVLFDTEAF
TRBJ2-1 TRBV5-1 ASSPSGGADEQF
TRBJ2-1 TRBV6-5 ASLPSGGSYNEQF
TRBJ2-7 TRBV14 ASSHPGTGDSWGEQY
TRBJ1-2 TRBV3-1 ASSDPGQDYGYT
TRBJ2-3 TRBV7-2 ASSITDTQY
TRBJ1-1 TRBV7-2 ASSYLVRGGFTEAF
TRBJ1-1 TRBV27 ASSPRMGTEAF
TRBJ1-5 TRBV20-1 SARAPEGAGNQPQH
TRBJ1-1 TRBV5-1 ASSLSGQGTEAF
TRBJ1-5 TRBV4-3 ASSQALQGPGQPQH
TRBJ1-4 TRBV5-1 ASSKEGGYEKLF
TRBJ1-5 TRBV21-1 ACYTPQH
TRBJ2-3 TRBV7-6 ASSLVTSGTADTQY
TRBJ2-3 TRBV12-3/TRBV12-4 ASAKGVPGDTQY
TRBJ2-1 TRBV14 ASSPSESDEQF
TRBJ2-5 TRBV7-9 ASSGGTNRTQY
TRBJ1-1 TRBV7-3 ASSSLGGTEAF
TRBJ1-4 TRBV4-2 ASSQGHLAPRLF
TRBJ1-2 TRBV9 ASSVGDYYGYT
TRBJ1-1 TRBV12-3/TRBV12-4 ASSSSTGERRAEAF
TRBJ1-1 TRBV2 ASSEETGRRTEAF
TRBJ2-3 TRBV28 ASSRRGTSSRDTQY
TRBJ1-2 TRBV4-3 ASSTQTDVYGYT
TRBJ1-5 TRBV27 ASSPLGFSNQPQH
TRBJ1-3 TRBV27 ASSPHRGDSSGNTIY
TRBJ1-4 TRBV12-3/TRBV12-4 ASSFRPREFHEKLF
TRBJ1-5 TRBV5-6 ASSPGPGNAPQH
TRBJ1-1 TRBV12-3/TRBV12-4 ASSMTAEAF
TRBJ1-3 TRBV10-3 AISDPGKDSGNTIY
TRBJ1-1 TRBV6-1 AIQGYEAF
TRBJ2-1 TRBV11-2 ASSLGRDRTNNEQF
TRBJ2-3 TRBV5-1 ASSHGDSQNTQY
TRBJ1-2 TRBV7-2 ASSLAGRAHGYT
TRBJ1-5 TRBV29-1 SVVAGSLGSNQPQH
TRBJ1-1 TRBV29-1 SVAPGGTEAF
TRBJ1-2 TRBV27 ASSSHPTGVGNGYT
TRBJ1-1 TRBV12-3/TRBV12-4 ASSSSGTEAF
TRBJ1-6 TRBV4-2 ASSQDPQGISPLH
TRBJ2-3 TRBV7-9 ASTPGTLTDTQY
TRBJ2-5 TRBV29-1 SVLQGQETQY
TRBJ2-2 TRBV28 ASSSLQGTGELF
TRBJ1-1 TRBV6-2/TRBV6-3 ASSYPSIAQGAEAF
TRBJ2-5 TRBV6-6 ASSLRNNQETQY
TRBJ2-3 TRBV7-2 ASSLIDTDTQY
TRBJ1-2 TRBV29-1 SVSTPPYGYT
TRBJ1-4 TRBV6-5 ASSSGYEKLF
TRBJ1-1 TRBV6-5 ASSFPGAPNTEAF